This entry describes one TCR beta chain. The antigen remains undetermined. PCR amplification relied on 60 Vbeta primers (plus 13 Jbeta primers). The data were produced by immunoSEQ multiplex PCR, yet TCRdb's version contains in-frame clones alone and is incomplete. There are about 190,000 clones in the sample; less than 85% occur only once, and 1% lies in the top ten. Trimming removed 7 bases at V and 4 bases at J, with 17 bases between. This CDR3 has 15 residues. CDR1 is GTSNPN and CDR2 is SVGIG in the germline V gene (reference sequence). The data originate from a study of cytomegalovirus exposure and HLA in healthy donors. Findings of the study overall: Some V segments, including TRBV6-2 and TRBV6-3, were excluded as indistinguishable. The authors later found TCR association rates varying by HLA locus, with DRB1 most and HLA-C fewest. The later analysis indicated that the majority of CMV-associated TCR beta chains appeared HLA-restricted.

The chain employs TRBV30 and TRBJ1-6, with D possibly being TRBD1 (6 bases). The receptor was isolated from a boy aged 2 to 10 in good health and CMV-seronegative. Sequenced sample: PBMCs. DNA for the CDR3: TGTGCCTTCTCCGTGGTGGGGGCGTATAATTCACCCCTCCACTTT. As protein: CAFSVVGAYNSPLHF.